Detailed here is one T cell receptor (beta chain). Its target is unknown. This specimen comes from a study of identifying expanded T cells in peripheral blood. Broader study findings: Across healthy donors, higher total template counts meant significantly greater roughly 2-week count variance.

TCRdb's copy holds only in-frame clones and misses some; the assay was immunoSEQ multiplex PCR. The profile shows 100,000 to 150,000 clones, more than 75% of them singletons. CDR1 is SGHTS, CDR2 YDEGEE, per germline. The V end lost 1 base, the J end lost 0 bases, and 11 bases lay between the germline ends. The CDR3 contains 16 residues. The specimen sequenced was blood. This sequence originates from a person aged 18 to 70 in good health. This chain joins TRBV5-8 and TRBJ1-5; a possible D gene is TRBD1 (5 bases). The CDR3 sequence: CASSLYGALSNQPQHF. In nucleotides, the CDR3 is TGTGCCAGCAGCTTGTACGGGGCCCTTAGCAATCAGCCCCAGCATTTT.